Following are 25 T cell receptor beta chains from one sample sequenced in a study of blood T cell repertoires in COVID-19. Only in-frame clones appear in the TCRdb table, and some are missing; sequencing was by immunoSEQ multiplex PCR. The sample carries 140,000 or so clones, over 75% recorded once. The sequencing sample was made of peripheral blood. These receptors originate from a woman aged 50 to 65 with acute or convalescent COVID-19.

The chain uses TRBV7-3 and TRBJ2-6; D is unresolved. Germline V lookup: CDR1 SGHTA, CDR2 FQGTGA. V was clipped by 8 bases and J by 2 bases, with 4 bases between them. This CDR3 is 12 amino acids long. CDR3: CASAAGANVLTF. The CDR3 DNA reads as TGTGCCAGCGCGGCTGGGGCCAACGTCCTGACTTTC. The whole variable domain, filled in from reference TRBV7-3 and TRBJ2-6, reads GAGVSQTPSNKVTEKGKYVELRCDPISGHTALYWYRQSLGQGPEFLIYFQGTGAADDSGLPNDRFFAVRPEGSVSTLKIQRTERGDSAVYLCASAAGANVLTFGAGSRLTVL.

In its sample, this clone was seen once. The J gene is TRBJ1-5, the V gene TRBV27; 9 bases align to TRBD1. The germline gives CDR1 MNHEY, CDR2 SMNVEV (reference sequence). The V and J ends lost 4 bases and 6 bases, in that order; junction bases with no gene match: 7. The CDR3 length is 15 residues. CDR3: CASSSGQGRLQPQHF. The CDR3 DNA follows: TGTGCCAGCAGTTCGGGACAGGGAAGGCTTCAGCCCCAGCATTTT.

The CDR3 region is CASSNNRDQPQHF. In nucleotides, the CDR3 is TGTGCCAGCAGCAACAACAGGGATCAGCCCCAGCATTTT. The genes are TRBV5-6 and TRBJ1-5; D perhaps matches TRBD1 (6 bases). This CDR3 comprises 13 residues. V lost 4 bases and J 5 bases, leaving 10 bases between the germline ends. Germline V gene sequence: CDR1 SGHDT, CDR2 YYEEEE. The full variable domain, completed using reference TRBV5-6 and TRBJ1-5, is DAGVTQSPTHLIKTRGQQVTLRCSPKSGHDTVSWYQQALGQGPQFIFQYYEEEERQRGNFPDRFSGHQFPNYSSELNVNALLLGDSALYLCASSNNRDQPQHFGDGTRLSIL.

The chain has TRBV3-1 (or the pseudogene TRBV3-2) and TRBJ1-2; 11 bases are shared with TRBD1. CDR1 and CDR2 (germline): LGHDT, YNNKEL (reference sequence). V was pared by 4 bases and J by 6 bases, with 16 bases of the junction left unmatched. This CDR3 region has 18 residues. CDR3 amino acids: CASSRLRGGTGGGDGYTF. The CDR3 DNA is TGTGCCAGCAGCCGTCTCAGGGGTGGGACAGGGGGAGGAGATGGCTACACCTTC.

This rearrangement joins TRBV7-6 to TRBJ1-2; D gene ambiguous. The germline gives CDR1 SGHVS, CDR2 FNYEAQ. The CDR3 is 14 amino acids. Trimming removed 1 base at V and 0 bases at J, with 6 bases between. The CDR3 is CASSLDGANYGYTF. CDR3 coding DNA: TGTGCCAGCAGCTTAGACGGAGCTAACTATGGCTACACCTTC.

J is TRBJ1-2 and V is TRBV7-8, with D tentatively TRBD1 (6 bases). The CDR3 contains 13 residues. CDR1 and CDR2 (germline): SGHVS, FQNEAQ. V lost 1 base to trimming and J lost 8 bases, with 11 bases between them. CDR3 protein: CASSLVGGKGYTF. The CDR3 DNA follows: TGTGCCAGCAGCTTAGTTGGGGGCAAGGGCTACACCTTC.

CDR3 coding DNA: TGTGCCAGCCGCTTCCTAAGCGGGGTACGAGCTTTCTTT. It codes for CASRFLSGVRAFF. The chain links TRBV2 to TRBJ1-1; D remains ambiguous. CDR3 size: 13 residues. From germline, CDR1 is SNHLY and CDR2 FYNNEI. V lost 8 bases and J 10 bases, leaving 20 bases between the germline ends.

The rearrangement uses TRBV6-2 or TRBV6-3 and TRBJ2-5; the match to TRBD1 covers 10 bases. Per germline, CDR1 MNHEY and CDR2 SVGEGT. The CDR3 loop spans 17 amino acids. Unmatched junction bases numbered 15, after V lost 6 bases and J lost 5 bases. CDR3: CASSPFRDRGERETQYF. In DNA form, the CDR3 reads TGTGCCAGCAGCCCTTTCCGGGACAGGGGAGAACGTGAGACCCAGTACTTC.

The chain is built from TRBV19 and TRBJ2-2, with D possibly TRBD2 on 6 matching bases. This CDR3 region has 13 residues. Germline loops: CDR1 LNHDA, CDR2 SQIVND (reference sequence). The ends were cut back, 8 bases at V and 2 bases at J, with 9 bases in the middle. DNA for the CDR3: TGTGCCAGTGCGGGAATAAACACCGGGGAGCTGTTTTTT. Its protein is CASAGINTGELFF.

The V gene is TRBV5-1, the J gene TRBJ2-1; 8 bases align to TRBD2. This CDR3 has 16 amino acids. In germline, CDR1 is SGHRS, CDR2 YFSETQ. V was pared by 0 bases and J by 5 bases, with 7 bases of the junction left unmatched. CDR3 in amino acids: CASSLGGTSRDNEQFF. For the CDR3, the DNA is TGCGCCAGCAGCTTGGGCGGGACTAGTAGAGACAATGAGCAGTTCTTC.

The CDR3 bases are TGTGCCACCAGTGATTTGGAGCGGGGGGGGAATGAGCAGTTCTTC. Translated, it gives CATSDLERGGNEQFF. The V and J genes are TRBV24-1 and TRBJ2-1, with 10 bases fitting TRBD2. This CDR3 is built from 15 residues. J was trimmed by 7 bases and V by 0 bases; bases with no gene match: 2. CDR1 is KGHDR, CDR2 SFDVKD, per germline.

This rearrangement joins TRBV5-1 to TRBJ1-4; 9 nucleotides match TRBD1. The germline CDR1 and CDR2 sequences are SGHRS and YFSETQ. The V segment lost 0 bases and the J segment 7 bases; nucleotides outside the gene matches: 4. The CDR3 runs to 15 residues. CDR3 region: CASSLGDRAVEKLFF. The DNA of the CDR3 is TGCGCCAGCAGCTTGGGGGACAGGGCTGTTGAAAAACTGTTTTTT.

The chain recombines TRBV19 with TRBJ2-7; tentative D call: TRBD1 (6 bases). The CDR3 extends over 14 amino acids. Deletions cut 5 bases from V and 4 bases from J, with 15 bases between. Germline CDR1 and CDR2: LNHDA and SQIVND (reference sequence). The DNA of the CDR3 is TGTGCCAGTAGTTACAGGGAGATCGGTTACGAGCAGTACTTC. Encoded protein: CASSYREIGYEQYF.

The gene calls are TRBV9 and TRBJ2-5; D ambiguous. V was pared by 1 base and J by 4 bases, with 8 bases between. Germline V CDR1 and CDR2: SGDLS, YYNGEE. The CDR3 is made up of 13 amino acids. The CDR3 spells CASSVNTGETQYF. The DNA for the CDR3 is TGTGCCAGCAGCGTAAATACGGGAGAGACCCAGTACTTC.

The CDR3 nucleotides are TGTGCCAGCAGCCGGACAGGGGCGGAGACCCAGTACTTC. Translating it yields CASSRTGAETQYF. The V call is TRBV7-9, the J call TRBJ2-5; 9 nucleotides line up with TRBD1. Unmatched junction bases numbered 3, after V lost 5 bases and J lost 5 bases. This CDR3 region has 13 residues. Germline CDR1 is SEHNR and CDR2 is FQNEAQ (reference sequence). The entire variable domain, with the rest obtained from reference TRBV7-9 and TRBJ2-5, is as follows: DTGVSQNPRHKITKRGQNVTFRCDPISEHNRLYWYRQTLGQGPEFLTYFQNEAQLEKSRLLSDRFSAERPKGSFSTLEIQRTEQGDSAMYLCASSRTGAETQYFGPGTRLLVL.

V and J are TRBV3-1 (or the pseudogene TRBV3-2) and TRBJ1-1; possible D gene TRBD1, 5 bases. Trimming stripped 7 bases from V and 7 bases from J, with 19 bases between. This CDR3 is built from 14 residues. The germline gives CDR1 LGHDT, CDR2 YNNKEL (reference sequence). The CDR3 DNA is TGTGCCAGCAACATGGGACTGCTTGGGGGTGAAGCTTTCTTT. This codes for CASNMGLLGGEAFF.

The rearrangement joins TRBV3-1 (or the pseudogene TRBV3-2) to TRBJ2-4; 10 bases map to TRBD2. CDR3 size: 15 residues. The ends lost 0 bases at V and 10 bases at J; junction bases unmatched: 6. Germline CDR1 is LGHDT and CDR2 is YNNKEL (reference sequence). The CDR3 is CASSQDAAGGGIQYF. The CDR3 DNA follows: TGTGCCAGCAGCCAAGATGCAGCGGGAGGGGGAATTCAGTACTTC.

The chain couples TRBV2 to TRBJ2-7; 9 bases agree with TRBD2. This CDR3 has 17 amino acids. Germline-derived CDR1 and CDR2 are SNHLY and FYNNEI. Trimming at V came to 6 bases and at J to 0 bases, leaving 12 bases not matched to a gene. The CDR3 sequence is CASSQRTSVISSYEQYF. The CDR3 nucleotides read TGTGCCAGCAGCCAACGGACTAGCGTGATTTCCTCCTACGAGCAGTACTTC. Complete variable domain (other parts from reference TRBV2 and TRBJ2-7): EPEVTQTPSHQVTQMGQEVILRCVPISNHLYFYWYRQILGQKVEFLVSFYNNEISEKSEIFDDQFSVERPDGSNFTLKIRSTKLEDSAMYFCASSQRTSVISSYEQYFGPGTRLTVT.

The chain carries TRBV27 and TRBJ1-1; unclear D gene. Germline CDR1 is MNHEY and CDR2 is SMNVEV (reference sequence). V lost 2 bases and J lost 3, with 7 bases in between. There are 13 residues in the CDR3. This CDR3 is CASSLTEYTEAFF. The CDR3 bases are TGTGCCAGCAGTTTAACGGAGTACACTGAAGCTTTCTTT.

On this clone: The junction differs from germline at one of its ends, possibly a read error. CDR3 nucleotide sequence: TGTGCAAGCAGTTTGGCGGCCAGCTATGGCTACACCTTC. Translated: CASSLAASYGYTF. V gene TRBV28 combines with J gene TRBJ1-2; D remains unclear. CDR1 and CDR2 (germline): MDHEN, SYDVKM. The CDR3 runs 13 residues.

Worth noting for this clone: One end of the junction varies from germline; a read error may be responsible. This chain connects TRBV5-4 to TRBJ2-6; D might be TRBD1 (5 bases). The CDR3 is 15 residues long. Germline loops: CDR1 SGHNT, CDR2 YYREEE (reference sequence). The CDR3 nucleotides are TGTGCCAGCAGTTTGGACACCTCTGGGGCCAACGTCCTGACTTTC. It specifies CASSLDTSGANVLTF.

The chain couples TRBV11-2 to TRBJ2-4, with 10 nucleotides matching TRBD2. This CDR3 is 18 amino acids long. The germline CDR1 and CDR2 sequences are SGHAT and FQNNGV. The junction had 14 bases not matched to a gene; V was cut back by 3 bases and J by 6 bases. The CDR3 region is CASSFPTSGSSPANIQYF. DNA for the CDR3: TGTGCCAGCAGCTTCCCGACTAGCGGGTCCTCACCGGCAAACATTCAGTACTTC.

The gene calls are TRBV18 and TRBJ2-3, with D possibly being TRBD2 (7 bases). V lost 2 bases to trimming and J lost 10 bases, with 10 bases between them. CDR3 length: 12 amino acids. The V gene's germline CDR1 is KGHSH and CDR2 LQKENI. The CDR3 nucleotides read TGTGCCAGCTCACCAGGGGGGGCCCCGCAGTATTTT. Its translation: CASSPGGAPQYF.

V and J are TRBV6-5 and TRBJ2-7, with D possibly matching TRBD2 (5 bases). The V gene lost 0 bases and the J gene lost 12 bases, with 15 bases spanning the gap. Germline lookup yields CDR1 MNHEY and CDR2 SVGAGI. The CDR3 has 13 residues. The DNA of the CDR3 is TGTGCCAGCAGTTACTCGATTACGGGAACGGGGTACTTC. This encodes CASSYSITGTGYF.

The CDR3 nucleotides are TGCGCCAGCAGCCCCGACAGGGGGGACGAAAAACTGTTTTTT. Its protein product is CASSPDRGDEKLFF. The chain has TRBV5-1 and TRBJ1-4, with 9 bases that match TRBD1. This CDR3 contains 14 residues. The germline gives CDR1 SGHRS, CDR2 YFSETQ. V dropped 4 bases and J dropped 8; count of bases not matched to a gene: 6.